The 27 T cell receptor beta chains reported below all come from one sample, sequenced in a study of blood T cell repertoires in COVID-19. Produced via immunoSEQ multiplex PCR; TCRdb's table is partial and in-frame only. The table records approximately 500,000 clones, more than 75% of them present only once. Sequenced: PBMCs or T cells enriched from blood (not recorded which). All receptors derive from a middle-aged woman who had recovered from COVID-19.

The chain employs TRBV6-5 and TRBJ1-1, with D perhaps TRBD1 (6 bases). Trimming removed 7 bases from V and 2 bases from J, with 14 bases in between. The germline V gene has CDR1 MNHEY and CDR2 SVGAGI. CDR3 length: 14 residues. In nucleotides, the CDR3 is TGTGCCAGCACCCCGGACAGAGCCAACACTGAAGCTTTCTTT. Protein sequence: CASTPDRANTEAFF.

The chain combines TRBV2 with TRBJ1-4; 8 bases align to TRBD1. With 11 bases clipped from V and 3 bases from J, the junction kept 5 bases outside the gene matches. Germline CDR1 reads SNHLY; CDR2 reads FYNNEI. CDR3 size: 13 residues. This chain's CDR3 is CAGTGQANEKLFF. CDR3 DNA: TGTGCCGGGACGGGACAGGCTAATGAAAAACTGTTTTTT.

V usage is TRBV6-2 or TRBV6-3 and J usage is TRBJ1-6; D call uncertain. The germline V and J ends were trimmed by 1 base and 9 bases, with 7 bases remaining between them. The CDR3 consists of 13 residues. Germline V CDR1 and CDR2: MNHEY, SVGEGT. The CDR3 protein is CASSYFRASPLHF. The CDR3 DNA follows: TGTGCCAGCAGTTACTTCCGAGCTTCACCCCTCCACTTT.

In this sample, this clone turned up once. The CDR3 loop reads CASSSGFNTDTQYF. CDR3 nucleotide sequence: TGTGCCAGCAGTTCAGGGTTTAACACAGATACGCAGTATTTT. The rearrangement links TRBV28 to TRBJ2-3, with D possibly being TRBD1 (5 bases). Deletions cut 4 bases from V and 2 bases from J, with 10 bases between. The CDR3 loop spans 14 amino acids. The germline CDR1 and CDR2 sequences are MDHEN and SYDVKM.

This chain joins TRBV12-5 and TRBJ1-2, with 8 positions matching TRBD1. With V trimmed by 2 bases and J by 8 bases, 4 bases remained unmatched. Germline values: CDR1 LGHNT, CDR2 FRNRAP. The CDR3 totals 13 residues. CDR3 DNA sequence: TGTGCTAGTGGTTTGCAGGGGGCAGGAGGCTACACCTTC. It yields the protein CASGLQGAGGYTF.

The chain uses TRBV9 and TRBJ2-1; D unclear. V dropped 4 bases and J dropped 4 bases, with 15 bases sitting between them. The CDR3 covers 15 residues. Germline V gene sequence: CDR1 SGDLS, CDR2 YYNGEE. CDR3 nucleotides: TGTGCCAGCAGCTTCGAGGTAGCTCGGTACAATGAGCAGTTCTTC. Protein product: CASSFEVARYNEQFF.

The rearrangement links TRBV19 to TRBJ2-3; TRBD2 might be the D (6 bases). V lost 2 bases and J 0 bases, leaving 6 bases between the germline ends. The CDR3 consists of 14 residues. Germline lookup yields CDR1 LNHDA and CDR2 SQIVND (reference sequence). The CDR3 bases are TGTGCCAGTAGTATACGGGGGAGCACAGATACGCAGTATTTT. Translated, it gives CASSIRGSTDTQYF.

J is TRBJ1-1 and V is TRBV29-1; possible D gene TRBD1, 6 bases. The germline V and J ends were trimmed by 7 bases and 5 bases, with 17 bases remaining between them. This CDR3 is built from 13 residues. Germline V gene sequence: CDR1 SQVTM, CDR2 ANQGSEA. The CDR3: CSGVGGATTEAFF. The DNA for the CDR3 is TGCAGCGGGGTCGGGGGGGCGACTACTGAAGCTTTCTTT.

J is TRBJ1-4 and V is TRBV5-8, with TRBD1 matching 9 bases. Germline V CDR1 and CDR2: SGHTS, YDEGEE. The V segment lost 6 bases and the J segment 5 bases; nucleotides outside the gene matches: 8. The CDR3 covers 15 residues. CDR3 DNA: TGTGCCAGCATTCCCGGGACAGGGCGCAATGAAAAACTGTTTTTT. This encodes CASIPGTGRNEKLFF.

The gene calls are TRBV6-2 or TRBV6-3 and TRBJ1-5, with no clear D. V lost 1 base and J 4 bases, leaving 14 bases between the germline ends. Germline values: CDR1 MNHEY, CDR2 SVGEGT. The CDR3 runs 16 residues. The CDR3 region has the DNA TGTGCCAGCAGTTACTGGCAATCCCCCGGGAATCAGCCCCAGCATTTT. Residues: CASSYWQSPGNQPQHF.

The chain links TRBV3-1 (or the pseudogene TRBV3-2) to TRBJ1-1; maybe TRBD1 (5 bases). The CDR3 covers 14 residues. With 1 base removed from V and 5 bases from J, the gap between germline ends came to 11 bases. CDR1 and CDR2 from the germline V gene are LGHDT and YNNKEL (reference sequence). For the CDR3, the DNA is TGTGCCAGCAGCCAAGGACCTGGGGGGACTGAAGCTTTCTTT. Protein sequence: CASSQGPGGTEAFF.

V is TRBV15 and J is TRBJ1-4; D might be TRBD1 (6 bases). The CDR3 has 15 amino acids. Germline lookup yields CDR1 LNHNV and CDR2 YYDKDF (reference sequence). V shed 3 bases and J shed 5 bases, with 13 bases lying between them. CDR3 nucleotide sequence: TGTGCCACCAGCAGTGAACAGGGCTCCAATGAAAAACTGTTTTTT. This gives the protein CATSSEQGSNEKLFF. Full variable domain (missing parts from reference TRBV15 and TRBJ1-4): DAMVIQNPRYQVTQFGKPVTLSCSQTLNHNVMYWYQQKSSQAPKLLFHYYDKDFNNEADTPDNFQSRRPNTSFCFLDIRSPGLGDTAMYLCATSSEQGSNEKLFFGSGTQLSVL.

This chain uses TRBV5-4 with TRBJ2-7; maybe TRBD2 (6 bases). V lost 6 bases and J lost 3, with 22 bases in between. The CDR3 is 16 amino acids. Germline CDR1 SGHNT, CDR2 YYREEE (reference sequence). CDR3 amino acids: CASNLWGDGGVYEQYF. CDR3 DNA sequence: TGTGCCAGCAATTTGTGGGGGGATGGCGGAGTCTACGAGCAGTACTTC. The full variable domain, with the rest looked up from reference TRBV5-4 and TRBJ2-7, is ETGVTQSPTHLIKTRGQQVTLRCSSQSGHNTVSWYQQALGQGPQFIFQYYREEENGRGNFPPRFSGLQFPNYSSELNVNALELDDSALYLCASNLWGDGGVYEQYFGPGTRLTVT.

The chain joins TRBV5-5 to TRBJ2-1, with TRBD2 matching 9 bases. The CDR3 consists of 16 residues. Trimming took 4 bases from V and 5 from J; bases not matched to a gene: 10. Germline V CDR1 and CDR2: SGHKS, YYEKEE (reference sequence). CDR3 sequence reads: CASSLSGTSYNNEQFF. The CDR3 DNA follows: TGTGCCAGCAGCCTATCCGGGACTAGCTATAACAATGAGCAGTTCTTC.

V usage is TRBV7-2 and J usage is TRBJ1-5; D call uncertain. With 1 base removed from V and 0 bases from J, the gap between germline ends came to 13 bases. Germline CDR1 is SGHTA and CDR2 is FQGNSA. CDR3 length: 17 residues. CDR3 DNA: TGTGCCAGCAGCTTAGAAGCGACCTATTATAGCAATCAGCCCCAGCATTTT. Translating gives CASSLEATYYSNQPQHF.

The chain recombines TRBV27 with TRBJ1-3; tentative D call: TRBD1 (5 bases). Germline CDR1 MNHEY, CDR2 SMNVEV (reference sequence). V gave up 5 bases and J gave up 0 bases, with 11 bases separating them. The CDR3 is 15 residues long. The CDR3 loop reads CASSPYRSSGNTIYF. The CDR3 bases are TGTGCCAGCAGTCCGTACAGGAGCTCTGGAAACACCATATATTTT.

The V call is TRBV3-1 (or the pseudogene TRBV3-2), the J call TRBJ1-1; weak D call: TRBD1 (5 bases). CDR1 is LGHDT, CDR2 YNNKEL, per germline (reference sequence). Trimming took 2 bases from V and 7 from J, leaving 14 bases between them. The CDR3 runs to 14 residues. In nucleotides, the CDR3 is TGTGCCAGCAGCCAACGTCGCACGGGGGATGAAGCTTTCTTT. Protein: CASSQRRTGDEAFF.

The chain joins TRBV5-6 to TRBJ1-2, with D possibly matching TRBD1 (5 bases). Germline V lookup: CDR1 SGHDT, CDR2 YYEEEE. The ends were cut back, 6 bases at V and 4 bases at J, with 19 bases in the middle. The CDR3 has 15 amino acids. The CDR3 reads CASNLGSGGRYGYTF. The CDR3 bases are TGTGCCAGCAACCTCGGAAGCGGGGGTCGCTATGGCTACACCTTC.

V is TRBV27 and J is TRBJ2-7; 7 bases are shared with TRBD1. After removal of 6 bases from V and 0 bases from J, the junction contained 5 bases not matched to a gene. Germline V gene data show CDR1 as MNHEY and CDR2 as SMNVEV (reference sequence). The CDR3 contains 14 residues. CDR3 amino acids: CASSPDRVSYEQYF. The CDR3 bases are TGTGCCAGCAGCCCCGACAGGGTCTCCTACGAGCAGTACTTC.

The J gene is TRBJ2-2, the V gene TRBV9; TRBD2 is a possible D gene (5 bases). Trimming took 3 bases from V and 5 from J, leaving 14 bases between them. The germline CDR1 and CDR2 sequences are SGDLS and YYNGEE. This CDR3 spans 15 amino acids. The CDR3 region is CASSATAASTGELFF. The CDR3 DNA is TGTGCCAGCAGCGCCACAGCGGCCAGTACCGGGGAGCTGTTTTTT.

The CDR3 region is CASSFRTGFIGSGRDYNEQFF. The CDR3 DNA is TGTGCCAGCAGTTTCCGAACCGGTTTCATCGGTAGCGGGAGGGACTACAATGAGCAGTTCTTC. This chain links TRBV27 with TRBJ2-1; TRBD2 agrees at 11 bases. Germline CDR1 reads MNHEY; CDR2 reads SMNVEV (reference sequence). The CDR3 length is 21 residues. Trimming removed 3 bases from V and 3 bases from J; junction bases left unmatched: 19.

CDR3 bases: TGCGCCATACTCAGGGTTAGCAATCAGCCCCAGCATTTT. It is translated as CAILRVSNQPQHF. The chain carries TRBV5-1 and TRBJ1-5; weak D call: TRBD1 (5 bases). The CDR3 runs to 13 residues. Looked up from germline, CDR1 is SGHRS and CDR2 is YFSETQ. Trimming removed 9 bases at V and 0 bases at J, with 10 bases between.

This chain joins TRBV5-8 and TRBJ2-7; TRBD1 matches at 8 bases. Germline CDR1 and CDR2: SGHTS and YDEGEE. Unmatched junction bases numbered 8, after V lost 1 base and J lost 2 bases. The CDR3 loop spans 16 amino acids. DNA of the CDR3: TGTGCCAGCAGCTTGATCCAGGGGGCTAGCGCCTACGAGCAGTACTTC. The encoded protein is CASSLIQGASAYEQYF.

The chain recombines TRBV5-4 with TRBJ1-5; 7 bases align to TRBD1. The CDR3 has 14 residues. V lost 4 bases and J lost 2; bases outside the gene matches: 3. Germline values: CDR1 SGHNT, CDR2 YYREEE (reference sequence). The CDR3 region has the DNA TGTGCCAGCAGCGAACAGGGGCGCAATCAGCCCCAGCATTTT. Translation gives CASSEQGRNQPQHF.

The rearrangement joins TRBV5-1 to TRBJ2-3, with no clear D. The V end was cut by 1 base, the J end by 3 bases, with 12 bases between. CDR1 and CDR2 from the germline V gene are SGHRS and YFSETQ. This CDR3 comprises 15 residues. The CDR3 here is CASSLPASKTDTQYF. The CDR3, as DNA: TGCGCCAGCAGCTTGCCGGCTAGTAAAACAGATACGCAGTATTTT. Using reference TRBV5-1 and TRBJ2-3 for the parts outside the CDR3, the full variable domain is KAGVTQTPRYLIKTRGQQVTLSCSPISGHRSVSWYQQTPGQGLQFLFEYFSETQRNKGNFPGRFSGRQFSNSRSEMNVSTLELGDSALYLCASSLPASKTDTQYFGPGTRLTVL.

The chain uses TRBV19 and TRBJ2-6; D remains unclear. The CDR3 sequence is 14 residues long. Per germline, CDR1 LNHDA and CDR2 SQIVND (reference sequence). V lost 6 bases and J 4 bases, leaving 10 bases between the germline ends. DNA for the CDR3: TGTGCCAGTAGAGAACGGTCAGGGGCCAACGTCCTGACTTTC. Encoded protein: CASRERSGANVLTF.

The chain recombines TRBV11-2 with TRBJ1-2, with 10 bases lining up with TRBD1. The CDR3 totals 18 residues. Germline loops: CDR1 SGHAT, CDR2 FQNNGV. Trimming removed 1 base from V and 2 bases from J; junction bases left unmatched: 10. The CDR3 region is CASSLVGQGVAMNYGYTF. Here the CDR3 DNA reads TGTGCCAGCAGCTTAGTAGGACAGGGGGTCGCTATGAACTATGGCTACACCTTC.